Following are 20 T cell receptor beta chains from one sample sequenced in a study of radiotherapy plus CTLA-4 blockade in lung cancer (dated by TCRdb to about 2018). The library was built by means of the immunoSEQ multiplex PCR assay. TCRdb took over this immuneACCESS table, retaining in-frame rearrangements with V and J assigned. Such tables are incomplete; in checked studies, under half of the missing clones stem from an unresolved V gene, and the remainder is unexplained. This sample is represented by more than 95,000 clones; around 79% of them were singletons. Of the sample, 2.5% to 3% falls within the top ten clones. Material: peripheral blood, obtained from a patient treated with radiotherapy plus ipilimumab. The source of these receptors is a human donor with non-small cell lung cancer who had a partial response to radiotherapy plus ipilimumab. Some clones in this sample may be carry-over from other donors' samples.

The chain employs TRBV10-1 and TRBJ2-2; 7 positions agree with TRBD2. With V trimmed by 6 bases and J by 6 bases, 4 bases remained unmatched. The CDR3 has 13 amino acids. Looked up from germline, CDR1 is WNHNN and CDR2 is SYGVQD (reference sequence). The CDR3 region is CASREREAGELFF. The DNA for the CDR3 is TGCGCCAGCAGGGAACGGGAGGCCGGGGAGCTGTTTTTT.

The genes are TRBV2 and TRBJ1-2; D may be TRBD1 (6 bases). This CDR3 is 13 amino acids long. CDR1 and CDR2 (germline): SNHLY, FYNNEI. Trimming stripped 3 bases from V and 5 bases from J, with 10 bases between. CDR3 sequence reads: CASSEDRRYGYTF. The CDR3 nucleotides are TGTGCCAGCAGTGAGGACAGAAGGTATGGCTACACCTTC.

The V call is TRBV29-1, the J call TRBJ2-1, with 7 bases that match TRBD2. The V gene's germline CDR1 is SQVTM and CDR2 ANQGSEA. After removal of 6 bases from V and 10 bases from J, the junction contained 12 bases not matched to a gene. The CDR3 contains 13 residues. DNA for the CDR3: TGCAGCGTCTTAGCGGGCTCCCTGGGGGAGCAGTTCTTC. It is translated as CSVLAGSLGEQFF.

The genes are TRBV29-1 and TRBJ2-7, with D possibly matching TRBD1 (5 bases). The CDR3 loop spans 12 amino acids. Trimming took 4 bases from V and 0 from J, leaving 7 bases between them. In germline, CDR1 is SQVTM, CDR2 ANQGSEA. CDR3 coding DNA: TGCAGCGTTGGACAGAACTCCTACGAGCAGTACTTC. Its protein is CSVGQNSYEQYF.

The rearrangement uses TRBV13 and TRBJ2-2; TRBD2 matches at 16 bases. The trim removed 5 bases at V and 3 bases at J, leaving 9 bases unmatched. The CDR3 spans 19 residues. CDR1 and CDR2 (germline): PRHDT, FYEKMQ (reference sequence). CDR3 coding DNA: TGTGCCAGCAGCCTGAAGGGACTAGCGGGGGGGCTCTACACCGGGGAGCTGTTTTTT. This codes for CASSLKGLAGGLYTGELFF.

As DNA, the CDR3 is TGTGCCAGTAGTATGGAGAGACGGAAGTTTCTCCCCCAGCATTTT. It is translated as CASSMERRKFLPQHF. The V and J genes are TRBV19 and TRBJ1-5; D not resolved. Germline loops: CDR1 LNHDA, CDR2 SQIVND (reference sequence). V shed 3 bases and J shed 10 bases, with 19 bases lying between them. The CDR3 covers 15 residues.

The chain joins TRBV30 to TRBJ1-2; 8 bases agree with TRBD1. Germline V gene lookup returns CDR1 GTSNPN and CDR2 SVGIG (reference sequence). The CDR3 spans 13 residues. V was clipped by 2 bases and J by 6 bases; unmatched bases: 5. The CDR3: CAWSRTGTNGYTF. CDR3 DNA sequence: TGTGCCTGGAGTCGGACAGGGACAAATGGCTACACCTTC.

This clone was seen a few times. Distinct nucleotide sequences in the sample also encode this CDR3. V gene TRBV28 combines with J gene TRBJ1-2; perhaps TRBD1 as D (6 bases). V dropped 4 bases and J dropped 4 bases, with 25 bases sitting between them. The length of the CDR3 is 18 residues. Looked up from germline, CDR1 is MDHEN and CDR2 is SYDVKM. CDR3 amino acids: CASSSHAGGGGKSYGYTF. The CDR3, as DNA: TGTGCCAGCAGTTCCCATGCCGGAGGGGGGGGTAAGAGCTATGGCTACACCTTC.

J is TRBJ1-1 and V is TRBV9; no firm D call. The CDR3 has 16 residues. Germline assignment: CDR1 SGDLS and CDR2 YYNGEE. V gave up 1 base and J gave up 2 bases, with 15 bases separating them. The CDR3 loop reads CASSVLPEGTNTEAFF. The CDR3 coding sequence is TGTGCCAGCAGCGTACTCCCGGAGGGCACAAACACTGAAGCTTTCTTT.

The genes are TRBV18 and TRBJ1-4; D call uncertain. V lost 3 bases, J lost 8 bases, and 22 bases lay in between. This CDR3 is 17 amino acids long. The germline gives CDR1 KGHSH, CDR2 LQKENI. The CDR3 sequence is CASSPTLRGGIGEKLFF. The CDR3, as DNA: TGTGCCAGCTCACCGACACTCCGGGGAGGGATCGGGGAAAAACTGTTTTTT.

The rearrangement joins TRBV5-1 to TRBJ1-1; 9 bases match TRBD1. Germline V gene data show CDR1 as SGHRS and CDR2 as YFSETQ. With V trimmed by 1 base and J by 1 base, 2 bases remained unmatched. This CDR3 region has 15 residues. CDR3 loop: CASSLTGQGNTEAFF. The CDR3, as DNA: TGCGCCAGCAGCTTGACGGGACAGGGGAACACTGAAGCTTTCTTT.

The V and J genes are TRBV7-2 and TRBJ1-2, with 10 bases fitting TRBD1. V trimming: 2 bases; J trimming: 3 bases; junction bases outside the gene matches: 9. CDR3 length equals 17 residues. Germline CDR1 SGHTA, CDR2 FQGNSA. In DNA, the CDR3 is TGTGCCAGCAGCTTAAGCCCGGGACAGGGGCTTTACTATGGCTACACCTTC. It yields the protein CASSLSPGQGLYYGYTF.

The V gene is TRBV19, the J gene TRBJ2-7, with 13 bases lining up with TRBD2. Germline CDR1 and CDR2: LNHDA and SQIVND (reference sequence). Unmatched junction bases numbered 14, after V lost 4 bases and J lost 5 bases. The CDR3 covers 18 residues. The CDR3 reads CASSTGTSGTLGVDEQYF. CDR3 bases: TGTGCCAGTAGTACAGGGACTAGCGGGACCCTTGGGGTCGACGAGCAGTACTTC.

J is TRBJ2-2 and V is TRBV19; 8 bases align to TRBD2. Unmatched junction bases numbered 15, after V lost 5 bases and J lost 4 bases. This CDR3 region has 18 residues. Germline values: CDR1 LNHDA, CDR2 SQIVND (reference sequence). The CDR3 bases are TGTGCCAGTAGTTCAACCTTCGGGACTAGATATAGCACCGGGGAGCTGTTTTTT. Its translation: CASSSTFGTRYSTGELFF.

The chain uses TRBV2 and TRBJ1-5; TRBD1 might be the D (6 bases). Germline V gene sequence: CDR1 SNHLY, CDR2 FYNNEI. The CDR3 spans 15 residues. The V gene lost 6 bases and the J gene lost 3 bases, with 15 bases spanning the gap. The CDR3 reads CASRTWGGANQPQHF. As DNA, the CDR3 is TGTGCCAGCAGAACCTGGGGGGGGGCCAATCAGCCCCAGCATTTT.

V is TRBV7-6 and J is TRBJ2-3, with 7 nucleotides matching TRBD2. Losses at the gene ends were 5 bases for V and 4 bases for J; bases not matched to a gene: 9. This CDR3 has 15 residues. The V gene's germline CDR1 is SGHVS and CDR2 FNYEAQ. This CDR3 reads CASSLGTIRADTQYF. CDR3 sequence (DNA): TGTGCCAGCAGCCTCGGGACTATAAGAGCAGATACGCAGTATTTT.

The rearrangement uses TRBV5-1 and TRBJ1-1; TRBD1 is a possible D gene (5 bases). The germline CDR1 and CDR2 sequences are SGHRS and YFSETQ. This CDR3 region has 15 residues. V shed 3 bases and J shed 4 bases, with 16 bases lying between them. CDR3 residues: CASSSSSGSVTEAFF. In DNA form, the CDR3 reads TGCGCCAGCAGCTCCTCTTCAGGGTCAGTCACTGAAGCTTTCTTT.

The chain is built from TRBV5-1 and TRBJ2-6; no reliable D call. The CDR3 contains 16 residues. Germline V lookup: CDR1 SGHRS, CDR2 YFSETQ. V was trimmed by 4 bases and J by 1 base, leaving 12 bases between them. CDR3 in DNA: TGCGCCAGCAGCCCCCCAGGAAATTCTGGGGCCAACGTCCTGACTTTC. Amino acid sequence: CASSPPGNSGANVLTF. The entire variable domain, with the rest obtained from reference TRBV5-1 and TRBJ2-6, is as follows: KAGVTQTPRYLIKTRGQQVTLSCSPISGHRSVSWYQQTPGQGLQFLFEYFSETQRNKGNFPGRFSGRQFSNSRSEMNVSTLELGDSALYLCASSPPGNSGANVLTFGAGSRLTVL.

The chain links TRBV28 to TRBJ2-1; D gene uncertain. The germline V and J ends were trimmed by 6 bases and 3 bases, with 3 bases remaining between them. CDR1 MDHEN and CDR2 SYDVKM come from the germline V gene. CDR3 length: 11 amino acids. This CDR3 reads CASSFYNEQFF. The CDR3 DNA follows: TGTGCCAGCAGCTTCTACAATGAGCAGTTCTTC.

The CDR3 nucleotides are TGTGCCAGCAGCGAAGGCGGGGGAGTGGGCACTGAAGCTTTCTTT. This gives the protein CASSEGGGVGTEAFF. The chain links TRBV7-2 to TRBJ1-1, with D possibly TRBD1 on 5 matching bases. Per the germline V gene, CDR1 is SGHTA and CDR2 is FQGNSA. This CDR3 spans 15 amino acids. V was pared by 5 bases and J by 4 bases, with 17 bases between. Supplemented by reference TRBV7-2 and TRBJ1-1, the full variable domain reads GAGVSQSPSNKVTEKGKDVELRCDPISGHTALYWYRQSLGQGLEFLIYFQGNSAPDKSGLPSDRFSAERTGGSVSTLTIQRTQQEDSAVYLCASSEGGGVGTEAFFGQGTRLTVV.